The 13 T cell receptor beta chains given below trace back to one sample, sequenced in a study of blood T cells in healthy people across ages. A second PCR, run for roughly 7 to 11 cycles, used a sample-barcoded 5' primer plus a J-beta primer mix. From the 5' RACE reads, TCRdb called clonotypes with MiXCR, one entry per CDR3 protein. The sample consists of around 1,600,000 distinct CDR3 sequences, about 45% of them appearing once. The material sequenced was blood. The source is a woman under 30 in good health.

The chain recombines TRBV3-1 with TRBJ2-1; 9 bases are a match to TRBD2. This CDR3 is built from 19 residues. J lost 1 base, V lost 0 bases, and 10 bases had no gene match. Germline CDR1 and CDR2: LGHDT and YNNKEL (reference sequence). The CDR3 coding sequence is TGTGCCAGCAGCCAAGATAAAATGCTAGCGGGATTGTCCTACAATGAGCAGTTCTTC. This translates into CASSQDKMLAGLSYNEQFF.

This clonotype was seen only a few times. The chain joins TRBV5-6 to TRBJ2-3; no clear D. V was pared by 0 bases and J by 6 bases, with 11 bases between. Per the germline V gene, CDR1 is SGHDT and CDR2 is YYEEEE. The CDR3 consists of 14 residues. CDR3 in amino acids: CASSLEILSDTQYF. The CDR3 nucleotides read TGTGCCAGCAGCTTGGAAATACTATCCGATACGCAGTATTTT.

The CDR3 here is CASSQDTHTNTGELFF. CDR3 nucleotides: TGCGCCAGCAGCCAAGATACACACACAAACACCGGGGAGCTGTTTTTT. The rearrangement joins TRBV4-1 to TRBJ2-2; the D is unclear. Trimming left V 0 bases short and J 2 bases short, with 10 bases between. Germline V gene sequence: CDR1 MGHRA, CDR2 YSYEKL. The CDR3 contains 16 residues.

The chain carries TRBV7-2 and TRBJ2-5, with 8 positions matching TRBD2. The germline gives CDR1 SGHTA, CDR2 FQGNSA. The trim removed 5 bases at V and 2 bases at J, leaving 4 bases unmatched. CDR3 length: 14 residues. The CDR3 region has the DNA TGTGCCAGCAGCACTCAGCGGGGGCAAGAGACCCAGTACTTC. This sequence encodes CASSTQRGQETQYF.

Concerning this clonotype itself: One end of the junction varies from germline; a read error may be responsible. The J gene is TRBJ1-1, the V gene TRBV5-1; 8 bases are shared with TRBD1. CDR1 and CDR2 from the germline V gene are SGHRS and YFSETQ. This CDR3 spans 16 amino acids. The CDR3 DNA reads TGCGCCGGCAGCACCGGACAGGGAGAGGGGAACACTGAAGCTTTCTTT. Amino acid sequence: CAGSTGQGEGNTEAFF.

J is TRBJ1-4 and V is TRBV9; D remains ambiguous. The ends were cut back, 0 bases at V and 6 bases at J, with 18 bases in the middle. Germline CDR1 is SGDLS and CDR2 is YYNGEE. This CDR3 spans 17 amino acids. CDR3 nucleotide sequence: TGTGCCAGCAGCGTAGACGGAGGTTCGTCGTTTGATGAAAAACTGTTTTTT. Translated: CASSVDGGSSFDEKLFF.

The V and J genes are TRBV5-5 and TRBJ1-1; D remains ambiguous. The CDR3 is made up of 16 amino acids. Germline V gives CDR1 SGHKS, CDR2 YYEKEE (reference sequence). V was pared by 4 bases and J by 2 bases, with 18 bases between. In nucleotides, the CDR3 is TGTGCCAGCAGCCCTGCCCTGGGCACCTTAAACACTGAAGCTTTCTTT. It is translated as CASSPALGTLNTEAFF.

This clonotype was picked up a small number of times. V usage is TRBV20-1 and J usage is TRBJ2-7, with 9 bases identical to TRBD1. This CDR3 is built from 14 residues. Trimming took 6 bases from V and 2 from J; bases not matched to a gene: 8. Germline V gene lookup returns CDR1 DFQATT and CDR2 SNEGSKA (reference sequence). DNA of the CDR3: TGCAGTGCGTATAGGACAGGGGCCGCCTACGAGCAGTACTTC. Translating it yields CSAYRTGAAYEQYF.

Here the CDR3 reads CASSVGLEGETQYF. CDR3 nucleotide sequence: TGTGCCAGCAGCGTAGGCCTGGAGGGGGAGACCCAGTACTTC. V gene TRBV9 combines with J gene TRBJ2-7, with D possibly matching TRBD2 (6 bases). The J call may be in error: the DNA end matches TRBJ2-5 better. This CDR3 comprises 14 residues. Germline lookup yields CDR1 SGDLS and CDR2 YYNGEE.

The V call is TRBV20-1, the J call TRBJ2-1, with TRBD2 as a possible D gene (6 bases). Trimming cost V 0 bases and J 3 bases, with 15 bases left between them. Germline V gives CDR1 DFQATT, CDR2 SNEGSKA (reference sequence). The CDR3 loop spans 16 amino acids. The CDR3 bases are TGCAGTGCTAGAGACCCCTCGGGGAGGAACTACAATGAGCAGTTCTTC. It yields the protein CSARDPSGRNYNEQFF.

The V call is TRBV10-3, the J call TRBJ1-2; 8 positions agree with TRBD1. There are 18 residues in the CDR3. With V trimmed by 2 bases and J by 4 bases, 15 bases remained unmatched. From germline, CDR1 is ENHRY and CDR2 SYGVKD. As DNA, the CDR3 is TGTGCCATCAGTGAGCCGACAGGGGCGAGTAGCTCCATCTATGGCTACACCTTC. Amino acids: CAISEPTGASSSIYGYTF.

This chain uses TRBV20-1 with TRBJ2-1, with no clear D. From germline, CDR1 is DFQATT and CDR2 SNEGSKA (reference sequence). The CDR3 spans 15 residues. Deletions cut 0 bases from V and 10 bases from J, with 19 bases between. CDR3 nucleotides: TGCAGTGCTAGAGATCAACGTACGGCTCGCAGCGAGCAGTTCTTC. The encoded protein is CSARDQRTARSEQFF.

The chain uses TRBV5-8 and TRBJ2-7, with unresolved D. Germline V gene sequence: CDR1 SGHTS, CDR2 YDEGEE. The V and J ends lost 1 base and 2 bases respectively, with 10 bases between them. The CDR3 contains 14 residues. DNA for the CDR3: TGTGCCAGCAGCTTGTGGGCCGAAACCTACGAGCAGTACTTC. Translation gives CASSLWAETYEQYF.